A single sample is the source of the 32 T cell receptor beta chains below, sequenced in a study of shared clonotypes between healthy human individuals. Data came from immunoSEQ multiplex PCR; TCRdb stores just in-frame clones and leaves some out. The sample shows over a million clones, about 80% of them seen only once. Sequences were obtained from memory CD4+ T cells from PBMCs. Subset reported: CD45RA-negative fraction. The receptors here all came from a man younger than 35 in good health. Some clones in this sample may be carry-over from other donors' samples.

The rearrangement joins TRBV2 to TRBJ2-7; D remains ambiguous. Between the trimmed V and J ends, which lost 4 bases and 2 bases, there was a span of 12 bases. The germline CDR1 and CDR2 sequences are SNHLY and FYNNEI. The CDR3 covers 14 residues. In nucleotides, the CDR3 is TGTGCCAGCAGTGTTACGTTCCGAACCTACGAGCAGTACTTC. Protein product: CASSVTFRTYEQYF.

The gene calls are TRBV30 and TRBJ2-7; D possibly matches TRBD1 or TRBD2 (5 bases each). The V gene lost 5 bases and the J gene lost 1 base, with 12 bases spanning the gap. CDR3 length: 13 amino acids. CDR1 is GTSNPN and CDR2 is SVGIG in the germline V gene (reference sequence). CDR3: CAWGRDASYEQYF. The DNA for the CDR3 is TGTGCCTGGGGCCGGGACGCTTCCTACGAGCAGTACTTC.

The chain couples TRBV7-2 to TRBJ2-7; 12 bases align to TRBD2. CDR1 SGHTA and CDR2 FQGNSA come from the germline V gene. The CDR3 runs 15 residues. V trimming: 5 bases; J trimming: 2 bases; junction bases outside the gene matches: 4. Here the CDR3 DNA reads TGTGCCAGCAGCCCCCGACTAGCGGGAGCCTACGAGCAGTACTTC. Translation: CASSPRLAGAYEQYF.

The chain joins TRBV6-6 to TRBJ2-7; 9 nucleotides agree with TRBD1. The length of the CDR3 is 14 residues. Unmatched junction bases numbered 11, after V lost 10 bases and J lost 4 bases. Germline CDR1 MNHNY, CDR2 SVGAGI (reference sequence). CDR3 in DNA: TGTGCCACTCGAACCCCGGGACAGGGATACGAGCAGTACTTC. Protein product: CATRTPGQGYEQYF.

V usage is TRBV28 and J usage is TRBJ1-2; 8 positions match TRBD1. The CDR3 is 14 residues long. Germline V lookup: CDR1 MDHEN, CDR2 SYDVKM. The trim removed 7 bases at V and 4 bases at J, leaving 8 bases unmatched. The CDR3 loop reads CASIFATGAYGYTF. The CDR3, as DNA: TGTGCCAGCATATTCGCGACAGGGGCCTATGGCTACACCTTC.

This sequence joins TRBV28 and TRBJ2-2, with a tentative D call TRBD1 (5 bases). CDR1 MDHEN and CDR2 SYDVKM come from the germline V gene. The CDR3 runs to 14 residues. Trimming pared 2 bases from V and 5 bases from J, leaving 9 bases between. CDR3 sequence reads: CASSLRQFTGELFF. CDR3 nucleotide sequence: TGTGCCAGCAGTTTAAGACAGTTTACCGGGGAGCTGTTTTTT.

The chain links TRBV19 to TRBJ2-6; D remains unclear. Per the germline V gene, CDR1 is LNHDA and CDR2 is SQIVND (reference sequence). This CDR3 region has 11 residues. Between the trimmed V and J ends, which lost 7 bases and 7 bases, there was a span of 5 bases. The DNA of the CDR3 is TGTGCCAGTACTCGTGCCAACGTCCTGACTTTC. The encoded protein is CASTRANVLTF.

Comments on this clone: This likely reflects a read error, since a far larger clone is one base away. The rearrangement joins TRBV4-1 to TRBJ1-1; 9 bases line up with TRBD1. Germline CDR1 is MGHRA and CDR2 is YSYEKL. The length of the CDR3 is 12 residues. V lost 5 bases, J lost 7 bases, and 2 bases stayed unmatched. The CDR3 DNA follows: TGCGCCAGCAGCTTGGACAGGGGTGAAGCTTTCTTT. This translates into CASSLDRGEAFF.

For this clone: A much larger clone differs from this one at a single base, so this may be a read error. The V call is TRBV18, the J call TRBJ2-2; D not resolved. V was cut by 6 bases and J by 4 bases, with 3 bases left in between. Germline loops: CDR1 KGHSH, CDR2 LQKENI. This CDR3 contains 11 residues. This CDR3 is CASSTTGELFF. CDR3 bases: TGTGCCAGCTCCACCACCGGGGAGCTGTTTTTT.

This clone was observed a single time. The chain combines TRBV19 with TRBJ2-7; TRBD1 or TRBD2 may be the D gene (5 bases each). Per the germline V gene, CDR1 is LNHDA and CDR2 is SQIVND (reference sequence). Trimming stripped 5 bases from V and 7 bases from J, with 15 bases between. This CDR3 has 13 amino acids. The CDR3, as DNA: TGTGCCAGTAGTCCCCCGGGACGGCGTGAGCAGTACTTC. It encodes CASSPPGRREQYF.

This chain joins TRBV2 and TRBJ1-3; D remains ambiguous. V lost 3 bases and J lost 7, with 13 bases in between. Germline V gives CDR1 SNHLY, CDR2 FYNNEI. The CDR3 length is 14 residues. In DNA, the CDR3 is TGTGCCAGCAGTGATCGACGGGGTGAGAACACCATATATTTT. Its protein is CASSDRRGENTIYF.

Of note for this clone: In the same sample, other DNA sequences code for this CDR3. V is TRBV28 and J is TRBJ2-5, with D possibly being TRBD1 (6 bases). V was pared by 2 bases and J by 4 bases, with 8 bases between. The CDR3 runs 13 residues. Germline CDR1 is MDHEN and CDR2 is SYDVKM. The CDR3 spells CASSLGGGETQYF. In nucleotides, the CDR3 is TGTGCCAGCAGTTTAGGGGGCGGAGAGACCCAGTACTTC.

This clone occurred a few times. The chain combines TRBV25-1 with TRBJ1-6, with 9 bases matching TRBD1. This CDR3 contains 16 residues. Germline values: CDR1 MGHDK, CDR2 SYGVNS. Trimming cost V 3 bases and J 7 bases; bases outside gene matches: 7. The CDR3 DNA is TGTGCCAGCAGTGATCCCCGGACAGGGGAAAATTCACCCCTCCACTTT. Translating gives CASSDPRTGENSPLHF.

Comments on this clone: Other DNA sequences from this sample encode an identical CDR3 as well. The chain couples TRBV9 to TRBJ2-3; D is perhaps TRBD2 (6 bases). Trimming pared 0 bases from V and 0 bases from J, leaving 8 bases between. The CDR3 spans 15 residues. The germline V gene has CDR1 SGDLS and CDR2 YYNGEE. CDR3 nucleotides: TGTGCCAGCAGCGTAGGCGGGGCGAGCACAGATACGCAGTATTTT. Translating it yields CASSVGGASTDTQYF. The whole variable domain, filled in from reference TRBV9 and TRBJ2-3, reads DSGVTQTPKHLITATGQRVTLRCSPRSGDLSVYWYQQSLDQGLQFLIQYYNGEERAKGNILERFSAQQFPDLHSELNLSSLELGDSALYFCASSVGGASTDTQYFGPGTRLTVL.

Notes on this clone: This may be a read error, as it is one base from a much larger clone. In the same sample, other DNA sequences code for this CDR3. The chain couples TRBV6-5 to TRBJ1-1; perhaps TRBD1 as D (5 bases). Trimming took 2 bases from V and 3 from J, leaving 7 bases between them. CDR1 and CDR2 from the germline V gene are MNHEY and SVGAGI. CDR3 length: 13 amino acids. CDR3 amino acids: CASSYRGYTEAFF. The CDR3 DNA reads TGTGCCAGCAGTTACCGGGGGTACACTGAAGCTTTCTTT.

The chain is built from TRBV11-3 and TRBJ1-5, with D unclear. The CDR3 has 15 amino acids. Germline assignment: CDR1 SGHNT and CDR2 YENEEA. The V end lost 0 bases, the J end lost 2 bases, and 8 bases lay between the germline ends. DNA of the CDR3: TGTGCCAGCAGCTTAGATCCGGGATGCAATCAGCCCCAGCATTTT. As protein: CASSLDPGCNQPQHF.

The rearrangement links TRBV7-4 to TRBJ1-3; TRBD1 is a possible D gene (6 bases). V was cut by 4 bases and J by 0 bases, with 10 bases left in between. CDR1 is SGHVT, CDR2 SQSDAQ, per germline. The CDR3 totals 15 residues. The CDR3 region has the DNA TGTGCCAGCAGCTCCCAGGACAGCTCTGGAAACACCATATATTTT. This encodes CASSSQDSSGNTIYF.

The gene calls are TRBV7-2 and TRBJ2-5; D perhaps matches TRBD2 (6 bases). V lost 2 bases and J 4 bases, leaving 14 bases between the germline ends. Germline values: CDR1 SGHTA, CDR2 FQGNSA. The CDR3 runs to 15 residues. The CDR3 nucleotides read TGTGCCAGCAGCTTACATGGGCGGAGGGGAGAGACCCAGTACTTC. Protein: CASSLHGRRGETQYF.

This clone was counted only a few times. J is TRBJ2-7 and V is TRBV11-2; D not resolved. V was pared by 0 bases and J by 6 bases, with 3 bases between. The CDR3 sequence is 11 residues long. Germline-derived CDR1 and CDR2 are SGHAT and FQNNGV. The CDR3 nucleotides read TGTGCCAGCAGCTTAGAGCGCGAGCAGTACTTC. This codes for CASSLEREQYF.

The genes are TRBV5-4 and TRBJ1-1; 7 nucleotides match TRBD1. Germline trimming cut 4 bases from V and 0 bases from J; bases unmatched to any gene: 9. CDR3 length equals 16 residues. Germline values: CDR1 SGHNT, CDR2 YYREEE (reference sequence). CDR3 protein: CASSPQPGQMNTEAFF. CDR3 nucleotide sequence: TGTGCCAGCAGCCCCCAACCGGGACAGATGAACACTGAAGCTTTCTTT.

The genes are TRBV11-2 and TRBJ2-3; the D gene is possibly TRBD2 (6 bases). This CDR3 has 16 amino acids. Trimming removed 5 bases from V and 6 bases from J, with 21 bases in between. Per germline, CDR1 SGHAT and CDR2 FQNNGV. The CDR3, as DNA: TGTGCCAGCAGCCAGAACGTTGGCGGGACTTTTGATACGCAGTATTTT. This codes for CASSQNVGGTFDTQYF.

The genes are TRBV19 and TRBJ2-7; TRBD2 aligns across 7 bases. There are 14 residues in the CDR3. With 4 bases clipped from V and 3 bases from J, the junction kept 6 bases outside the gene matches. Germline V gene sequence: CDR1 LNHDA, CDR2 SQIVND (reference sequence). The CDR3 protein is CASSTPSGVYEQYF. In DNA form, the CDR3 reads TGTGCCAGTAGTACGCCTAGCGGAGTCTACGAGCAGTACTTC.

V gene TRBV28 combines with J gene TRBJ1-2, with no clear D. Trimming shortened V by 3 bases and J by 6 bases, and 11 bases separated the two germline ends. CDR3 length: 13 amino acids. Germline CDR1 and CDR2: MDHEN and SYDVKM. CDR3 nucleotides: TGTGCCAGCAGTTTCGGCCCCTGGGATGGCTACACCTTC. Its translation is CASSFGPWDGYTF.

This clone has a single count. Germline and junction disagree at one end, which may indicate a read error. This chain uses TRBV14 with TRBJ1-1, with TRBD1 identical over 8 bases. This CDR3 has 14 residues. Germline lookup yields CDR1 SGHDN and CDR2 FVKESK. CDR3 in DNA: TGTGCCAGCAGCAAAGACTGGGACAGGCCTGAAGCTTTCTTT. Protein product: CASSKDWDRPEAFF. The full variable domain, with the rest looked up from reference TRBV14 and TRBJ1-1, is EAGVTQFPSHSVIEKGQTVTLRCDPISGHDNLYWYRRVMGKEIKFLLHFVKESKQDESGMPNNRFLAERTGGTYSTLKVQPAELEDSGVYFCASSKDWDRPEAFFGQGTRLTVV.

The CDR3 region is CSARDPDEAFF. In nucleotides, the CDR3 is TGCAGTGCTAGAGATCCGGATGAAGCTTTCTTT. The gene calls are TRBV20-1 and TRBJ1-1, with D hard to call. CDR1 and CDR2 (germline): DFQATT, SNEGSKA (reference sequence). The germline V and J ends were trimmed by 0 bases and 7 bases, with 6 bases remaining between them. The CDR3 consists of 11 residues.

The V gene is TRBV7-9, the J gene TRBJ1-5; possible D gene TRBD1, 5 bases. V dropped 5 bases and J dropped 4 bases, with 18 bases sitting between them. Germline V lookup: CDR1 SEHNR, CDR2 FQNEAQ (reference sequence). There are 16 residues in the CDR3. The CDR3 nucleotides read TGTGCCAGCAGCCCCCTCCCGCGCAGGGTAAATCAGCCCCAGCATTTT. Its translation: CASSPLPRRVNQPQHF. Based on the CDR3 plus reference TRBV7-9 and TRBJ1-5, the full variable domain is DTGVSQNPRHKITKRGQNVTFRCDPISEHNRLYWYRQTLGQGPEFLTYFQNEAQLEKSRLLSDRFSAERPKGSFSTLEIQRTEQGDSAMYLCASSPLPRRVNQPQHFGDGTRLSIL.

The chain employs TRBV4-1 and TRBJ2-7, with 13 bases aligning to TRBD2. The CDR3 extends over 16 amino acids. The germline gives CDR1 MGHRA, CDR2 YSYEKL. J gave up 3 bases and V 3 bases, and 5 bases lay outside the gene matches. The CDR3 DNA follows: TGCGCCAGCAGCCATCTAGGACTAGCGGGAGACTACGAGCAGTACTTC. Protein product: CASSHLGLAGDYEQYF.

The chain carries TRBV11-2 and TRBJ2-7, with D unresolved. From germline, CDR1 is SGHAT and CDR2 FQNNGV. Trimming removed 0 bases from V and 4 bases from J, with 10 bases in between. The CDR3 contains 14 residues. CDR3 sequence (DNA): TGTGCCAGCAGCTTAGATTGGCCGCGTTACGAGCAGTACTTC. It encodes CASSLDWPRYEQYF.

The chain is built from TRBV6-6 and TRBJ2-3, with D tentatively TRBD1 (6 bases). Trimming left V 2 bases short and J 2 bases short, with 14 bases between. CDR3 length: 16 amino acids. Looked up from germline, CDR1 is MNHNY and CDR2 is SVGAGI (reference sequence). In DNA form, the CDR3 reads TGTGCCAGCAGTTACCAGTCAGGGGCGGACACAGATACGCAGTATTTT. Its protein is CASSYQSGADTDTQYF.

The chain employs TRBV2 and TRBJ1-6; TRBD1 aligns across 7 bases. V gave up 3 bases and J gave up 10 bases; unmatched junction bases: 3. The CDR3 consists of 13 residues. CDR1 is SNHLY, CDR2 FYNNEI, per germline. CDR3 sequence: CASSDRGRSPLHF. The CDR3, as DNA: TGTGCCAGCAGTGACAGGGGGAGGTCACCCCTCCACTTT.

This rearrangement joins TRBV5-1 to TRBJ2-1; 10 nucleotides agree with TRBD1. Per germline, CDR1 SGHRS and CDR2 YFSETQ. The V and J ends lost 5 bases and 5 bases, in that order; junction bases with no gene match: 7. The CDR3 is 15 amino acids. CDR3: CASSGGTGADNEQFF. The CDR3, as DNA: TGCGCCAGCAGTGGGGGGACAGGGGCGGACAATGAGCAGTTCTTC.

The chain recombines TRBV18 with TRBJ1-2; tentative D call: TRBD1 (5 bases). V lost 3 bases to trimming and J lost 0 bases, with 8 bases between them. The CDR3 spans 14 residues. Germline V gene data show CDR1 as KGHSH and CDR2 as LQKENI. This chain's CDR3 is CASSPDSSNYGYTF. Here the CDR3 DNA reads TGTGCCAGCTCACCCGACAGCTCTAACTATGGCTACACCTTC.